This T cell receptor beta chain was recorded in a study of shared clonotypes between healthy human individuals. Overall study findings and caveats: Compared with clonotypes that all four donors shared, non-shared clonotypes had lower generation probabilities.

With respect to this clone: Its antigen is currently unknown.

Germline values: CDR1 SGHTA, CDR2 FQGNSA. The CDR3 runs 13 residues. The V and J ends lost 7 bases and 8 bases, in that order; junction bases with no gene match: 6. Roughly 27,000 T cell genomes, or approximately 200 ng DNA, went into the sorted-subset replicate PCRs. Sequencing was performed with immunoSEQ multiplex PCR; in TCRdb, only in-frame clones are kept and a portion is missing. The profile shows 2 million to 2.5 million clones, 93% of them singletons. Naive CD4+ cells were CD45RA-selected; the remaining cells were memory. The sequence derives from a young man in good health. Some clones in this sample may be carry-over from other donors' samples. Sequencing was done on a sample of naive CD4+ T cells from PBMCs. Sample subset: CD45RA+ positively selected. The chain combines TRBV7-2 with TRBJ2-3; TRBD2 aligns across 10 bases. CDR3: CASTREREGTQYF. The CDR3 DNA follows: TGTGCCAGCACCCGGGAGCGGGAGGGTACGCAGTATTTT.